This T cell receptor (beta chain) emerged from a study of blood T cell repertoires in COVID-19 (dated by TCRdb to 2020 to 2021). In terms of the full investigation: Samples from collaborators originated in the United States, Italy and Spain and spanned both the acute and convalescent phases of COVID-19. The material from the prospective study consisted of cDNA or gDNA derived from T cells, B-cell-depleted T cells, or PBMCs. Subjects who had been exposed to COVID-19, were actively infected with it, or had recovered from it provided the deeply sampled blood TCRbeta repertoires that made up the dataset. The repertoires were released in a freely available public database meant as a resource for research on the immune response to SARS-CoV-2. The samples were drawn from the first 160 participants of the ongoing ImmuneRACE study and from about 1,200 subjects provided by 6 global collaborators. Nearly every sample came with metadata listing a de-identified subject ID, COVID-19 status, age in years and sex. Where available, HLA class I and class II types were taken from metadata supplied by the sample provider and were not determined by assay-based typing.

The immunoSEQ Assay, a bias-controlled multiplex PCR, was used to amplify TCRbeta CDR3 regions from genomic DNA. From the authors' description of their analysis: Within the assay, amplification of reference gene primers was used to estimate how many nucleated cells each sample contained. Sequence reads were collapsed and filtered to measure the absolute abundance of every unique TCRbeta CDR3 rearrangement. For each sample, productive Simpson clonality was calculated as the square root of Simpson's diversity index across productive rearrangements. The immuneACCESS repertoire file appears here via TCRdb, limited to in-frame rearrangements. These files lack a portion of the clones; in checked studies, under half of the deficit traces to unresolved V genes, and the cause of the others is not known. V and J calls and clone size are given by that table; D and trimming were obtained from the DNA. This sample holds a few hundred thousand clones; approximately 90% were observed only once. Jointly, the top ten make up less than 1.5% of the sample.

General study outcomes and caveats: The quantity of clinical and demographic metadata differed by source and by participant and was supplied without curation.

Points on this clone: Its cognate antigen has yet to be identified. Base quality data are lacking; no much larger clone is found one base away.

Participants in the prospective study were enrolled through a virtual design, were aged roughly 18 to 90 years, and lived in about two dozen United States geographic areas. In the prospective study, cohorts were assigned on the basis of participant-reported clinical history obtained from a screening survey and a study questionnaire. ImmuneRACE Cohort 3 recovered participants were defined by two consecutive negative NP/OP PCR tests, healthcare professional clearance, or symptom resolution. In the prospective study, whole blood, serum and a nasopharyngeal or oropharyngeal swab were collected from each participant by mobile phlebotomists. Participants in the prospective study had the option to provide additional blood draws and questionnaires over an approximately two-month period. Prospective study blood samples were shipped either frozen or at room temperature before DNA extraction. Based on the germline V gene, the CDR1 and CDR2 sequences are MDHEN and SYDVKM. Taken from cysteine to phenylalanine, the CDR3 has 15 residues. Left in the record is the CDR3 DNA by itself, 45 bases read in frame from the first base. V gives up 4 bases and J gives up 3 bases, and the segment between their germline ends measures 12 bases.

The TCR was taken from a man in his thirties or forties who had recovered from COVID-19. Specimen: PBMCs or T cells enriched from blood (not recorded which). The rearranged chain carries TRBV28 and TRBJ1-4, with TRBD1 tentatively as D gene (6 bases match). Here the CDR3 is given as CASSSTGPSNEKLFF. Read as DNA, the sequence is TGTGCCAGCAGTTCCACAGGGCCTTCTAATGAAAAACTGTTTTTT. With all but the CDR3 taken from the reference TRBV28 and TRBJ1-4 genes, the full variable domain is: DVKVTQSSRYLVKRTGEKVFLECVQDMDHENMFWYRQDPGLGLRLIYFSYDVKMKEKGDIPEGYSVSREKKERFSLILESASTNQTSMYLCASSSTGPSNEKLFFGSGTQLSVL.